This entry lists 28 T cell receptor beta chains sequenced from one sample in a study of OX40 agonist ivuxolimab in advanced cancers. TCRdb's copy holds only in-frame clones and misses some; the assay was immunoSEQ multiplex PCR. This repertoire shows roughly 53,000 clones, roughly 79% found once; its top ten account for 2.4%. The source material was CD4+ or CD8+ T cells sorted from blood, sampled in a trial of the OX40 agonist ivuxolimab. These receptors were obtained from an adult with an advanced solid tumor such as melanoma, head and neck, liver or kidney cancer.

Written as DNA, the CDR3 is TGTGCCATCAGGGCAGGGCAAGACACAGATACGCAGTATTTT. This sequence encodes CAIRAGQDTDTQYF. The V gene is TRBV10-3, the J gene TRBJ2-3; possible D gene TRBD1, 5 bases. Germline CDR1 and CDR2: ENHRY and SYGVKD. Trimming left V 6 bases short and J 2 bases short, with 12 bases between. This CDR3 has 14 residues.

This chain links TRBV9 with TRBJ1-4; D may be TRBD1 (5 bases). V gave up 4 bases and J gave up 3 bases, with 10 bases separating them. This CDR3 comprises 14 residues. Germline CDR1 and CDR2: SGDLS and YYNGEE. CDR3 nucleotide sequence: TGTGCCAGCAGCCCGACAGCGGCTAATGAAAAACTGTTTTTT. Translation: CASSPTAANEKLFF.

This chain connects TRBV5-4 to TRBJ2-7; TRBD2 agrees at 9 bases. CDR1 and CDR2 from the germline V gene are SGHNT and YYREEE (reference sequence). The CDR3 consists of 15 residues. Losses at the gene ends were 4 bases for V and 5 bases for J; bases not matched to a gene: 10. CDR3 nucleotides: TGTGCCAGCAGCCCCCGGGTAGCGGGAGTCGACGAGCAGTACTTC. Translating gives CASSPRVAGVDEQYF.

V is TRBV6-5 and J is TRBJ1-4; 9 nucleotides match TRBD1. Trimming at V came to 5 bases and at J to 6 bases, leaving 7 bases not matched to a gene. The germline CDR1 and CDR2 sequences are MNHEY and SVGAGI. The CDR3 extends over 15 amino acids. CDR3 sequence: CASSGAGTGHEKLFF. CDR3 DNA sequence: TGTGCCAGCAGTGGGGCCGGGACAGGGCATGAAAAACTGTTTTTT.

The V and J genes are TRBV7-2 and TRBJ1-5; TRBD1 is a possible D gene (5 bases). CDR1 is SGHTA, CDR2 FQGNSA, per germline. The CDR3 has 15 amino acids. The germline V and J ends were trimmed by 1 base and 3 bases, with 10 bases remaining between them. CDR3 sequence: CASSLEQGYNQPQHF. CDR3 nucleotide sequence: TGTGCCAGCAGCTTAGAGCAGGGATACAATCAGCCCCAGCATTTT.

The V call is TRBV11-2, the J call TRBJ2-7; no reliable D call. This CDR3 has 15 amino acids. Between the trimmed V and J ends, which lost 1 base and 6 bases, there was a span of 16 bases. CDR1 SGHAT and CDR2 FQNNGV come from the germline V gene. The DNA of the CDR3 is TGTGCCAGCAGCTTAGGGGGTCTCAAGGCCTCCGAGCAGTACTTC. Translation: CASSLGGLKASEQYF.

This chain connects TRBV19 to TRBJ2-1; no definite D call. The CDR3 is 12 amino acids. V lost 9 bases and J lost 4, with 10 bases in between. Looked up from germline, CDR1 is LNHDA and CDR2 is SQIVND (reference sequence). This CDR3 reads CASRGTYNEQFF. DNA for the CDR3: TGTGCCAGCCGTGGAACGTACAATGAGCAGTTCTTC.

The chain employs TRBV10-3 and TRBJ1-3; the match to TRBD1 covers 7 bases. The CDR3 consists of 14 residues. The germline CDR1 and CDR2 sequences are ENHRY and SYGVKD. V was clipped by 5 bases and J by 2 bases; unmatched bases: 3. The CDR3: CAISWDSTGNTIYF. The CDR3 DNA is TGTGCCATCAGTTGGGACAGCACTGGAAACACCATATATTTT.

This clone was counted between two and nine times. The CDR3 DNA follows: TGTGCCAGCAGCTTAGGTGGGCCTTTCGAGACCCAGTACTTC. Translated, it gives CASSLGGPFETQYF. The V gene is TRBV7-3, the J gene TRBJ2-5, with D uncertain. Germline V gene data show CDR1 as SGHTA and CDR2 as FQGTGA. V was pared by 2 bases and J by 5 bases, with 12 bases between. This CDR3 spans 14 amino acids.

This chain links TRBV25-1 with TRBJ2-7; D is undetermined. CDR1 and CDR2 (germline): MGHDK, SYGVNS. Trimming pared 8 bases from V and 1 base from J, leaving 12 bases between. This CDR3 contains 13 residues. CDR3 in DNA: TGTGCCAGCTCTCCGACTGCGTCCTACGAGCAGTACTTC. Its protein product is CASSPTASYEQYF.

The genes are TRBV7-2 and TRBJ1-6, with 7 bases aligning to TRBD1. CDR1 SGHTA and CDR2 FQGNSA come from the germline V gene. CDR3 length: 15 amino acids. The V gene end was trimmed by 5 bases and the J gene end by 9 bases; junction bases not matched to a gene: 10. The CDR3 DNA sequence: TGTGCCAGCAGCCTAATGCGGCAGGGGGGTTCACCCCTCCACTTT. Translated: CASSLMRQGGSPLHF.

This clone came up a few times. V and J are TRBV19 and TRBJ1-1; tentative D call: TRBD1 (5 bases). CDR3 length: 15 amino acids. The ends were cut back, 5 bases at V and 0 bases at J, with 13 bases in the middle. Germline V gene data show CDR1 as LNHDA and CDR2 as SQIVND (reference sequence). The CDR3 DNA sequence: TGTGCCAGTAGTTTGTTTGGGACGGTGAACACTGAAGCTTTCTTT. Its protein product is CASSLFGTVNTEAFF.

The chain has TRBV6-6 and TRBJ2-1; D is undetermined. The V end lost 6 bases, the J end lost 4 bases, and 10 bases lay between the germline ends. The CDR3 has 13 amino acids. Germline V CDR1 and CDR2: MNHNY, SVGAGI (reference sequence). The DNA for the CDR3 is TGTGCCAGCAGCCTCGGGCCTTACAATGAGCAGTTCTTC. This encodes CASSLGPYNEQFF.

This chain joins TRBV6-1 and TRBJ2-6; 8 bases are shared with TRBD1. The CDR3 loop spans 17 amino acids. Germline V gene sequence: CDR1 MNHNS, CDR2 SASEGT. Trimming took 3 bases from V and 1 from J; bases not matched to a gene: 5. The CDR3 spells CASSDRGRDSGANVLTF. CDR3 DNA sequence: TGTGCCAGCAGTGACAGGGGGCGCGATTCTGGGGCCAACGTCCTGACTTTC.

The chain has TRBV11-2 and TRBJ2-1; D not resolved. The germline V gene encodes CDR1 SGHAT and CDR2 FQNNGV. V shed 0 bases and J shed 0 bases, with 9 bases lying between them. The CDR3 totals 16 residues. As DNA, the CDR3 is TGTGCCAGCAGCTTAGAGGCCAGGAGCTCCTACAATGAGCAGTTCTTC. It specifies CASSLEARSSYNEQFF. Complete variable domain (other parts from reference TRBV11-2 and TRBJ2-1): EAGVAQSPRYKIIEKRQSVAFWCNPISGHATLYWYQQILGQGPKLLIQFQNNGVVDDSQLPKDRFSAERLKGVDSTLKIQPAKLEDSAVYLCASSLEARSSYNEQFFGPGTRLTVL.

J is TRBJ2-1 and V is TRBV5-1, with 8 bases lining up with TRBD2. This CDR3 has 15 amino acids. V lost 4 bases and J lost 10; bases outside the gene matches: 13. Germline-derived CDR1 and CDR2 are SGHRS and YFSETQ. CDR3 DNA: TGCGCCAGCAGCGGGGCAAGGACTAGCTCGGGGGAGCAGTTCTTC. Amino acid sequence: CASSGARTSSGEQFF.

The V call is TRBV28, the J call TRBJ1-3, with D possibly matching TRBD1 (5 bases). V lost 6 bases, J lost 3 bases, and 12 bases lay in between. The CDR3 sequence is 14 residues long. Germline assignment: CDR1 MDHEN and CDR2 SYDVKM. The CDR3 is CASREGTGGNTIYF. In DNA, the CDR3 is TGTGCCAGCAGGGAAGGGACGGGTGGAAACACCATATATTTT.

CDR3 residues: CASSYLQGQDTEAFF. Here the CDR3 DNA reads TGCGCCAGCAGCTACCTACAGGGGCAGGACACTGAAGCTTTCTTT. V is TRBV5-1 and J is TRBJ1-1, with 7 bases fitting TRBD1. The junction had 8 bases not matched to a gene; V was cut back by 3 bases and J by 3 bases. The germline V gene encodes CDR1 SGHRS and CDR2 YFSETQ. This CDR3 region has 15 residues.

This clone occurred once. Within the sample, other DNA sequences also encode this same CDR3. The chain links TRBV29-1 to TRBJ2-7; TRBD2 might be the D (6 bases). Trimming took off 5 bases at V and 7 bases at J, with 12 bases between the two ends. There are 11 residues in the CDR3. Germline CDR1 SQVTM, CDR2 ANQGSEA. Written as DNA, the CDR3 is TGCAGCGTTCGGGGCAGCGGGGAGCAGTACTTC. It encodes CSVRGSGEQYF.

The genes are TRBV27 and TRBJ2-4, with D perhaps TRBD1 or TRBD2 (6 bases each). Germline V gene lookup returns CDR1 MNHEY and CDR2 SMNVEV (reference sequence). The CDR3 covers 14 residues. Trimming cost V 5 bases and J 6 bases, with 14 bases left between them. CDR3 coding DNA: TGTGCCAGCAGTCCAAGGTGGGGGGCAAACATTCAGTACTTC. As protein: CASSPRWGANIQYF.

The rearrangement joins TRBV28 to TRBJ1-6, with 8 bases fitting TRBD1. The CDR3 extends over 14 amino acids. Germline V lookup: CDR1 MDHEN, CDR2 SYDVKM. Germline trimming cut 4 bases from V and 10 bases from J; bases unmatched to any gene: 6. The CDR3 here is CASSSSGGRSPLHF. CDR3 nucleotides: TGTGCCAGCAGTTCCTCAGGGGGCAGGTCACCCCTCCACTTT.

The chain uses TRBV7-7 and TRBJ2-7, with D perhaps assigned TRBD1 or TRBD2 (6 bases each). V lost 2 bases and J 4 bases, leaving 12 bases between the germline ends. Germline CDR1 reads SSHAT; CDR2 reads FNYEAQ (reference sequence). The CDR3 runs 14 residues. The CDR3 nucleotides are TGTGCCAGCAGCTTACTGGAGGGGGGTTACGAGCAGTACTTC. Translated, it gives CASSLLEGGYEQYF.

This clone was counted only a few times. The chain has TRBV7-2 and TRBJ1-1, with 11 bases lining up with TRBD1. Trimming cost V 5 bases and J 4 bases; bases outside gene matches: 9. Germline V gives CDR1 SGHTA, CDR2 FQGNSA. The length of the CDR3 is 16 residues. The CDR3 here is CASSTRTGGVGTEAFF. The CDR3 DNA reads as TGTGCCAGCAGCACCCGGACAGGGGGCGTCGGCACTGAAGCTTTCTTT.

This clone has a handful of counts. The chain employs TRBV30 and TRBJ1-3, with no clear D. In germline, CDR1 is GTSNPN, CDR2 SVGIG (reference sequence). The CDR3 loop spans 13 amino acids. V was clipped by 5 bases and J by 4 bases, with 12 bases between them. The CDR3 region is CAWSLSLGNTIYF. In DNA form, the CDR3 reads TGTGCCTGGTCACTATCCCTAGGAAACACCATATATTTT.

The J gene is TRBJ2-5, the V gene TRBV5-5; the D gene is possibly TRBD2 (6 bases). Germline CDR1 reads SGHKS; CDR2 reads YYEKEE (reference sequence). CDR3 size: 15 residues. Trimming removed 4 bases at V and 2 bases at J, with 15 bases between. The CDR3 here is CASSPFLAPQETQYF. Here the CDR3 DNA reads TGTGCCAGCAGCCCATTCCTAGCGCCTCAAGAGACCCAGTACTTC.

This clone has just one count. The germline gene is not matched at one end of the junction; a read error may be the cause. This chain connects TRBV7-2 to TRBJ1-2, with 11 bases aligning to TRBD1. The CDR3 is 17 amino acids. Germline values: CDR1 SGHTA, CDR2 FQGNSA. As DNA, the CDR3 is TGTGCCAGCAGCTCCCGGGGAGGGACAGGGGGTAACGATGGCTACACCTTC. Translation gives CASSSRGGTGGNDGYTF.

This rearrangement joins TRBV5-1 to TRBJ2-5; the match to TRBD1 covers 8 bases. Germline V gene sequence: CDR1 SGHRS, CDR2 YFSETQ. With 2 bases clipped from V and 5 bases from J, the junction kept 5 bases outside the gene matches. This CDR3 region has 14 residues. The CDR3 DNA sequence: TGCGCCAGCAGCTTCCAGGGGGCAGGGGAGACCCAGTACTTC. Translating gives CASSFQGAGETQYF.

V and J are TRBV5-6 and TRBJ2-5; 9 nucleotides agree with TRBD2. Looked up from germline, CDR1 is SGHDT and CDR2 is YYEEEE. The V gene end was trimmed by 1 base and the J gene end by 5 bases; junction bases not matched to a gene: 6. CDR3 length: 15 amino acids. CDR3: CASSLRRGGSETQYF. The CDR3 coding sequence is TGTGCCAGCAGCTTGAGGCGGGGGGGATCGGAGACCCAGTACTTC.